The 15 T cell receptor beta chains given below trace back to one sample, sequenced in a study of radiotherapy plus CTLA-4 blockade in lung cancer. Measured with immunoSEQ multiplex PCR; TCRdb has only the in-frame clones, and not every one. This sample yields roughly 44,000 clones, of which about 88% are seen a single time; 7.8% belongs to the top ten. The sequenced sample was peripheral blood, obtained from a patient treated with radiotherapy plus ipilimumab. The origin of the receptors is a human donor with non-small cell lung cancer whose response to radiotherapy plus ipilimumab could not be evaluated.

The chain links TRBV15 to TRBJ2-7; 7 bases map to TRBD2. In germline, CDR1 is LNHNV, CDR2 YYDKDF (reference sequence). J was trimmed by 0 bases and V by 0 bases; bases with no gene match: 5. The length of the CDR3 is 16 residues. Written as DNA, the CDR3 is TGTGCCACCAGCAGAGATTTTAGCGGGTTCTCCTACGAGCAGTACTTC. It specifies CATSRDFSGFSYEQYF.

This sequence joins TRBV15 and TRBJ2-1; D might be TRBD2 (5 bases). This CDR3 has 13 amino acids. Trimming removed 7 bases at V and 3 bases at J, with 10 bases between. The V gene's germline CDR1 is LNHNV and CDR2 YYDKDF (reference sequence). The DNA of the CDR3 is TGTGCCACCACCGGGGAGCTCTACAATGAGCAGTTCTTC. It encodes CATTGELYNEQFF.

The CDR3 is CASSRTSAYNEQFF. The DNA of the CDR3 is TGTGCCAGCAGCCGTACTAGCGCTTACAATGAGCAGTTCTTC. The J gene is TRBJ2-1, the V gene TRBV14, with 7 bases lining up with TRBD2. The CDR3 spans 14 residues. Germline assignment: CDR1 SGHDN and CDR2 FVKESK. The junction had 4 bases not matched to a gene; V was cut back by 4 bases and J by 4 bases. The whole variable domain, filled in from reference TRBV14 and TRBJ2-1, reads EAGVTQFPSHSVIEKGQTVTLRCDPISGHDNLYWYRRVMGKEIKFLLHFVKESKQDESGMPNNRFLAERTGGTYSTLKVQPAELEDSGVYFCASSRTSAYNEQFFGPGTRLTVL.

The genes are TRBV19 and TRBJ2-1; TRBD2 matches 10 bases. This CDR3 region has 18 residues. Losses at the gene ends were 8 bases for V and 5 bases for J; bases not matched to a gene: 18. CDR1 and CDR2 (germline): LNHDA, SQIVND (reference sequence). The CDR3, as DNA: TGTGCCAGTTCACAGAACAGCGGGGGGGCCACGGTCCACAATGAGCAGTTCTTC. Its protein is CASSQNSGGATVHNEQFF. The full variable domain, its missing parts supplied by reference TRBV19 and TRBJ2-1, is DGGITQSPKYLFRKEGQNVTLSCEQNLNHDAMYWYRQDPGQGLRLIYYSQIVNDFQKGDIAEGYSVSREKKESFPLTVTSAQKNPTAFYLCASSQNSGGATVHNEQFFGPGTRLTVL.

The CDR3 loop reads CASSSTPRGYTDTQYF. The CDR3 region has the DNA TGTGCCAGCAGTTCTACCCCCCGGGGGTACACAGATACGCAGTATTTT. The chain recombines TRBV6-6 with TRBJ2-3; D possibly corresponds to TRBD2 (6 bases). Germline V gene lookup returns CDR1 MNHNY and CDR2 SVGAGI (reference sequence). This CDR3 is built from 16 residues. Trimming left V 4 bases short and J 2 bases short, with 16 bases between.

The chain uses TRBV7-2 and TRBJ1-1; 7 nucleotides agree with TRBD1. CDR1 is SGHTA and CDR2 is FQGNSA in the germline V gene. This CDR3 spans 14 amino acids. Trimming at V came to 1 base and at J to 11 bases, leaving 10 bases not matched to a gene. In DNA form, the CDR3 reads TGTGCCAGCAGCTTAGGGGACAGCCCTAAAAGGGCTTTCTTT. This encodes CASSLGDSPKRAFF.

The chain is built from TRBV9 and TRBJ1-2; 9 positions match TRBD1. V shed 0 bases and J 6 bases; nucleotides not matched to a gene: 12. Per the germline V gene, CDR1 is SGDLS and CDR2 is YYNGEE. The CDR3 loop spans 17 amino acids. The CDR3 region has the DNA TGTGCCAGCAGCGTAGGAGGCCTTGCTAGGACAGGGGATGGCTACACCTTC. Amino acid sequence: CASSVGGLARTGDGYTF.

V is TRBV9 and J is TRBJ2-5; 12 positions agree with TRBD2. V was pared by 0 bases and J by 5 bases, with 5 bases of the junction left unmatched. The CDR3 loop spans 16 amino acids. Looked up from germline, CDR1 is SGDLS and CDR2 is YYNGEE. The CDR3 DNA reads as TGTGCCAGCAGCGTAGGGGGGACTAGCGGGTTTGAGACCCAGTACTTC. It specifies CASSVGGTSGFETQYF.

J is TRBJ2-7 and V is TRBV5-1; TRBD2 might be the D (7 bases). The CDR3 is 15 residues long. Germline V gene sequence: CDR1 SGHRS, CDR2 YFSETQ. V lost 0 bases, J lost 2 bases, and 12 bases lay in between. In DNA, the CDR3 is TGCGCCAGCAGCTTGGAGGGGGGGACCCCCTACGAGCAGTACTTC. This codes for CASSLEGGTPYEQYF.

The rearrangement links TRBV10-3 to TRBJ2-3; 8 bases align to TRBD2. V shed 10 bases, J shed 2 bases, and the junction held 11 bases outside the gene matches. CDR1 is ENHRY and CDR2 is SYGVKD in the germline V gene. The CDR3 consists of 15 residues. As DNA, the CDR3 is TGTGCCACCACCCCCAATAGCGGGGCCACAGATACGCAGTATTTT. Its protein is CATTPNSGATDTQYF.

The CDR3 sequence is CASSLGQGASGYTF. In DNA, the CDR3 is TGCGCCAGCAGCTTGGGACAGGGGGCGAGTGGCTACACCTTC. The chain carries TRBV5-1 and TRBJ1-2; TRBD1 matches 10 bases. The CDR3 covers 14 residues. From germline, CDR1 is SGHRS and CDR2 YFSETQ. V shed 0 bases and J 7 bases; nucleotides not matched to a gene: 3.

This CDR3 is CAISLGERNTEAFF. The CDR3, as DNA: TGTGCCATCAGCCTTGGGGAGAGGAACACTGAAGCTTTCTTT. The chain is built from TRBV10-3 and TRBJ1-1; D is undetermined. The CDR3 has 14 residues. Germline CDR1 and CDR2: ENHRY and SYGVKD. V shed 6 bases and J shed 1 base, with 12 bases lying between them.

V and J are TRBV2 and TRBJ1-1; a weak D match, TRBD1 (5 bases). The germline V and J ends were trimmed by 1 base and 1 base, with 10 bases remaining between them. The CDR3 sequence is 15 residues long. Germline V lookup: CDR1 SNHLY, CDR2 FYNNEI. CDR3 region: CASSEEGRGNTEAFF. CDR3 nucleotides: TGTGCCAGCAGTGAAGAGGGGAGGGGGAACACTGAAGCTTTCTTT. The full variable domain, rest sourced from reference TRBV2 and TRBJ1-1, is EPEVTQTPSHQVTQMGQEVILRCVPISNHLYFYWYRQILGQKVEFLVSFYNNEISEKSEIFDDQFSVERPDGSNFTLKIRSTKLEDSAMYFCASSEEGRGNTEAFFGQGTRLTVV.

The chain joins TRBV7-7 to TRBJ2-2; 8 bases fit TRBD2. The junction had 2 bases not matched to a gene; V was cut back by 3 bases and J by 8 bases. The germline V gene has CDR1 SSHAT and CDR2 FNYEAQ (reference sequence). The CDR3 is made up of 13 amino acids. The CDR3 loop reads CASSLASGGELFF. CDR3 bases: TGTGCCAGCAGCTTGGCTAGCGGGGGGGAGCTGTTTTTT.

Of note for this clone: This same CDR3 is encoded by further DNA sequences in the sample. V and J are TRBV27 and TRBJ2-2; TRBD2 matches at 11 bases. This CDR3 contains 15 residues. J gave up 4 bases and V 3 bases, and 1 base lay outside the gene matches. The germline gives CDR1 MNHEY, CDR2 SMNVEV (reference sequence). The CDR3 loop is CASSFGTSGTGELFF. The CDR3 DNA reads TGTGCCAGCAGTTTCGGGACTAGCGGCACCGGGGAGCTGTTTTTT.